The sample holds one count of the clone carrying this T cell receptor beta chain. These data are taken from a study of control samples from healthy donors and cancer patients. TCRdb's table, derived via immunoSEQ multiplex PCR, lists solely in-frame clones and lacks some. The sample carries about 120,000 clones, around nine tenths recorded once. Input material: blood. This sequence was found in a man aged 25 to 45 in good health.

The CDR3 DNA reads as TGTGCCACCAGTGATTCGGTGGCCCCTACAGATACGCAGTATTTT. This encodes CATSDSVAPTDTQYF. The chain joins TRBV24-1 to TRBJ2-3; D is undetermined. V lost 2 bases and J lost 3, with 11 bases in between. The CDR3 has 15 amino acids. Germline CDR1 KGHDR, CDR2 SFDVKD.